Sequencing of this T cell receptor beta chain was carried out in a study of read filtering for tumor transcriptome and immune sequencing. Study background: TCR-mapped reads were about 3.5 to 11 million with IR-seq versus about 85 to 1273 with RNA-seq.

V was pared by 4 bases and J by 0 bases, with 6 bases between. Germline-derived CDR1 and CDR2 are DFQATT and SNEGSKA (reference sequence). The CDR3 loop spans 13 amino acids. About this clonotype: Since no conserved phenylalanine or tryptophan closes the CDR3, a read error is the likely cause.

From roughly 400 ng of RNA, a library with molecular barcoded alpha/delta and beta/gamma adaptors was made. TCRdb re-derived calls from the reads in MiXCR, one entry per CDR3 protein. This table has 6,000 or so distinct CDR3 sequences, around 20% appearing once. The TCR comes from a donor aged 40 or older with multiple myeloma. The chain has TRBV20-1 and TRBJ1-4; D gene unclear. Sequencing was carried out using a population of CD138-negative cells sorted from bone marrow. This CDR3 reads CSATAATNEKLFL. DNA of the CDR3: TGCAGTGCTACGGCGGCAACTAATGAAAAACTGTTTCTT.